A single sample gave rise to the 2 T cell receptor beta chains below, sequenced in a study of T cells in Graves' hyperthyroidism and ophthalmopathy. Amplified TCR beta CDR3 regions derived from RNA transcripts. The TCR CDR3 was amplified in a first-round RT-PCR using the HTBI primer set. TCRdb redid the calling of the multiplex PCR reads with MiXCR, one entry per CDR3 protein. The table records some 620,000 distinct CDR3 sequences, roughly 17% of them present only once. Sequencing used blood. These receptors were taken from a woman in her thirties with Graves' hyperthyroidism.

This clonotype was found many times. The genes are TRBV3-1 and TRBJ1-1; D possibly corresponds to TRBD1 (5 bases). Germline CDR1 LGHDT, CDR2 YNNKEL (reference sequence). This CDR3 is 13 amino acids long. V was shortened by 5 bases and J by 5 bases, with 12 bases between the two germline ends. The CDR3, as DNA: TGTGCCAGCAGCTCACGGGGGTGGACTGAAGCTTTCTTT. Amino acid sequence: CASSSRGWTEAFF.

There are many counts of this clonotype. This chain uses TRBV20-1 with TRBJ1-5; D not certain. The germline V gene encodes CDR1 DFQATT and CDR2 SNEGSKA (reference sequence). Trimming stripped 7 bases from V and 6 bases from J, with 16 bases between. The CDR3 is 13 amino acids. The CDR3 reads CSVRDTGRQPQHF. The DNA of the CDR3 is TGCAGTGTCCGAGACACTGGTCGTCAGCCCCAGCATTTT.